In its sample, the clone carrying this TCR beta chain was seen once. As processed by the authors: Reference gene primer amplification gave estimated nucleated cell counts. Assay: immunoSEQ multiplex PCR; the TCRdb copy retains only in-frame clones and omits some. V and J calls and clone size come straight from that table; D and trimming were deduced from the DNA. This table holds 120,000 or so clones, approximately 80% found once. This sample was included in a study of blood T cell repertoires in COVID-19. Background on the study: The United States, Italy and Spain provided the acute and convalescent COVID-19 samples. Nucleic acid was either cDNA or gDNA, and it came from T cells, B-cell-depleted T cells, or PBMCs.

The CDR3 sequence is 14 residues long. Germline-derived CDR1 and CDR2 are SGHNT and YYREEE (reference sequence). V was pared by 4 bases and J by 2 bases, with 2 bases of the junction left unmatched. This receptor was identified in a man aged 55 to 69 with acute or convalescent COVID-19. The rearrangement links TRBV5-4 to TRBJ1-2, with TRBD1 matching over 10 bases. The specimen sequenced was peripheral blood. This CDR3 reads CASSLGQGNYGYTF. The CDR3 region has the DNA TGTGCCAGCAGCCTGGGACAGGGGAACTATGGCTACACCTTC.